The source of this T cell receptor beta chain is a study of shared clonotypes between healthy human individuals. In the study overall: Researchers assigned three CD4 naive, three CD4 memory, two CD8 naive and one CD8 memory plate to each donor.

As to this clone: Its cognate antigen is unknown.

Notes on the study in general: An effect of sequencing depth on clonotype sharing among donors was expected. A handful of donors had 4% to 5% of their naive CD4 clonotypes in common.

The method was immunoSEQ multiplex PCR; TCRdb's version includes in-frame clones alone and lacks a portion of them. Of about 520,000 clones listed, around 96% are singletons. The trim removed 6 bases at V and 5 bases at J, leaving 14 bases unmatched. Germline lookup yields CDR1 SEHNR and CDR2 FQNEAQ (reference sequence). This CDR3 contains 16 residues. The chain uses TRBV7-9 and TRBJ1-1, with 8 bases matching TRBD1. The sequence derives from a woman aged 25 to 39 in good health. The sample comprised naive CD4+ T cells sorted from blood. Subset indicated: CD45RA+ positively selected. The CDR3 region is CASRPFTGRGHTEAFF. CDR3 DNA: TGTGCCAGCAGGCCGTTCACGGGCAGGGGGCATACTGAAGCTTTCTTT.